The clone carrying this T cell receptor beta chain was counted between two and nine times. This sample is drawn from a study of blood T cell repertoires in COVID-19. On the study more broadly: From T cells, B-cell-depleted T cells, or PBMCs came the material, which was cDNA or gDNA.

Recovery among Cohort 3 donors was established by two negative PCRs, clearance, or symptom resolution. From germline, CDR1 is LNHDA and CDR2 SQIVND (reference sequence). Trimming took 5 bases from V and 3 from J; bases not matched to a gene: 10. The CDR3 is 16 amino acids. Clones were read by immunoSEQ multiplex PCR, and TCRdb kept only the in-frame ones, dropping some. The data contain 360,000 or so clones, around 83% of them singletons. This clonotype originated in a woman between 45 and 60 years old who had recovered from COVID-19. The chain uses TRBV19 and TRBJ1-1; TRBD1 matches at 9 bases. The sequenced sample was PBMCs or T cells enriched from blood (not recorded which). CDR3 nucleotides: TGTGCCAGTAGTTTGGGGACAGGGAGATCGGACACTGAAGCTTTCTTT. It translates to CASSLGTGRSDTEAFF.